A selection of T cell receptor beta chains follows, all from one sample in a study of early T cells in non-severe SARS-CoV-2 infection. TCRdb independently ran MiXCR on the 5' RACE reads; one entry per CDR3 protein. The table records approximately 65,000 distinct CDR3 sequences, 12% to 15% of them present only once. The sequencing input was whole blood. These receptors came from an adult who was a healthcare worker with PCR-confirmed SARS-CoV-2 infection or an uninfected control (not recorded which). Both conserved end residues are part of each CDR3. The D gene is left open where the match is weak. Part of the rows lack a size; the others show once, few, many or a class for expanded clones.

>TRBD1|TRBV18|14|many|TRBJ2-3
CASSPRQGTDTQYF
TGTGCCAGCTCACCACGACAGGGGACAGATACGCAGTATTTT
>-|TRBV12-3/TRBV12-4|14|-|TRBJ1-1
CASSLGRWNTEAFF
TGTGCCAGCAGTTTAGGGCGTTGGAACACTGAAGCTTTCTTT
>-|TRBV6-6|14|few|TRBJ1-2
CASSYSSAGEGYTF
TGTGCCAGCAGTTACTCGTCGGCAGGGGAAGGCTACACCTTC
>-|TRBV11-3|15|-|TRBJ2-6
CASSLDPLRLNVLTF
TGTGCCAGCAGCTTAGATCCGCTAAGGCTCAACGTCCTGACTTTC
>-|TRBV12-5|14|-|TRBJ1-5
CASGKDTLNQPQHF
TGTGCTAGTGGCAAAGACACCCTGAATCAGCCCCAGCATTTT
>-|TRBV20-1|14|few|TRBJ1-1
CSARERESNTEAFF
TGCAGTGCTAGAGAGAGGGAATCGAACACTGAAGCTTTCTTT
>-|TRBV20-1|12|-|TRBJ1-5
CSASPPNQPQHF
TGCAGTGCTAGTCCCCCGAATCAGCCCCAGCATTTT
>-|TRBV15|18|few|TRBJ2-1
CATSRRRSSWVGLGEQFF
TGTGCCACCAGCAGACGCAGATCGTCCTGGGTAGGGCTGGGTGAGCAGTTCTTC
>TRBD1|TRBV6-5|13|-|TRBJ1-5
CASGTGGYQPQHF
TGTGCCAGCGGGACAGGGGGCTATCAGCCCCAGCATTTT
>-|TRBV6-5|14|-|TRBJ1-1
CASMLDLVNTEAFF
TGTGCCAGCATGCTAGACCTGGTGAACACTGAAGCTTTCTTT
>-|TRBV9|16|-|TRBJ2-2
CASSVVQGTNTGELFF
TGTGCCAGCAGCGTAGTGCAGGGAACGAACACCGGGGAGCTGTTTTTT
>TRBD1|TRBV19|16|few|TRBJ1-4
CASGDRGTPGAEKLFF
TGTGCCTCCGGGGACAGGGGAACCCCAGGGGCTGAAAAACTGTTTTTT
>TRBD1|TRBV6-2/TRBV6-3|12|few|TRBJ1-6
CASRDSNSPLHF
TGTGCCAGCCGGGACAGTAATTCACCCCTCCACTTT
>-|TRBV5-1|17|many|TRBJ1-2
CASSLRGGGDSNYGYTF
TGCGCCAGCAGCTTGAGGGGAGGAGGGGACTCTAACTATGGCTACACCTTC
>TRBD1|TRBV20-1|16|few|TRBJ2-3
CSAIPGGQGLTDTQYF
TGCAGTGCTATCCCGGGGGGACAGGGGTTAACAGATACGCAGTATTTT
>-|TRBV7-8|13|-|TRBJ2-1
CASSLVGGWEQFF
TGTGCCAGCAGCTTAGTCGGGGGTTGGGAGCAGTTCTTC
>-|TRBV9|13|few|TRBJ2-5
CASSVGGQETQYF
TGTGCCAGCAGCGTAGGGGGGCAAGAGACCCAGTACTTC
>-|TRBV6-1|15|few|TRBJ2-7
CASSPLTGPSYEQYF
TGTGCCAGCAGTCCCCTGACAGGTCCCTCCTACGAGCAGTACTTC
>-|TRBV19|13|many|TRBJ2-3
CATSLGGWDTQYF
TGTGCCACCTCCTTGGGGGGTTGGGATACGCAGTATTTT
>TRBD2|TRBV29-1|17|-|TRBJ2-2
CSVLGPPGREEHGELFF
TGCAGCGTTTTGGGCCCCCCCGGTCGGGAGGAACACGGGGAGCTGTTTTTT
>-|TRBV6-2/TRBV6-3|16|-|TRBJ2-3
CASSYGPGLSTDTQYF
TGTGCCAGCAGTTACGGCCCGGGGCTAAGCACAGATACGCAGTATTTT
>TRBD2|TRBV7-6|15|few|TRBJ2-1
CASSSRTSGVSEQFF
TGTGCCAGCAGCTCCAGGACTAGCGGGGTATCTGAGCAGTTCTTC
>-|TRBV9|14|many|TRBJ2-2
CASRPTANTGELFF
TGTGCCAGCAGACCGACAGCGAACACCGGGGAGCTGTTTTTT
>TRBD2|TRBV27|17|few|TRBJ2-1
CASSRGVRTSGVPEQFF
TGTGCCAGCAGTCGTGGTGTTAGGACTAGCGGGGTACCAGAGCAGTTCTTC
>TRBD1|TRBV5-4|15|many|TRBJ1-6
CASSKQTGEYSPLHF
TGTGCCAGCAGCAAACAGACAGGGGAGTACTCACCCCTCCACTTT
>-|TRBV29-1|13|few|TRBJ2-5
CSVEFNREETQYF
TGCAGCGTTGAATTCAACAGAGAAGAGACCCAGTACTTC
>-|TRBV29-1|13|many|TRBJ2-7
CSVEGDLRNEQYF
TGCAGCGTTGAAGGAGATCTCAGGAACGAGCAGTACTTC
>-|TRBV5-1|14|-|TRBJ2-7
CASSPRTVNYEQYF
TGCGCCAGCAGCCCTCGGACAGTAAACTACGAGCAGTACTTC
>-|TRBV29-1|13|few|TRBJ2-7
CSVADWVSGEQYF
TGCAGCGTCGCCGATTGGGTCTCGGGAGAGCAGTACTTC
>-|TRBV4-3|15|many|TRBJ2-7
CASSQESGRGYEQYF
TGCGCCAGCAGCCAAGAGTCTGGCAGGGGTTACGAGCAGTACTTC
>TRBD1|TRBV28|13|many|TRBJ2-7
CASSLDRRDRERF
TGTGCCAGCAGTTTAGATCGCCGGGACAGGGAGCGCTTC
>-|TRBV9|15|-|TRBJ2-7
CASSGGRPEGHQQYF
TGTGCCAGCAGCGGAGGACGGCCTGAAGGGCACCAGCAGTACTTC
>-|TRBV28|13|-|TRBJ2-2
CASRGTGSGELFF
TGTGCCAGCAGAGGGACCGGTTCCGGGGAGCTGTTTTTT
>-|TRBV12-3/TRBV12-4|13|few|TRBJ2-3
CASSSSSTDTQYF
TGTGCCAGCAGTTCTTCTAGCACAGATACGCAGTATTTT
>-|TRBV15|14|-|TRBJ2-7
CATSRDRGRVEQYF
TGTGCCACCAGCAGAGATCGGGGCAGGGTCGAGCAGTACTTC
>-|TRBV5-1|19|-|TRBJ2-1
CASSSGNRQVLRSYNEQFF
TGCGCCAGCAGCTCAGGGAACAGACAGGTTTTGAGGTCCTACAATGAGCAGTTCTTC
>-|TRBV7-9|13|few|TRBJ1-2
CASTDSANYGYTF
TGTGCCAGCACGGACAGCGCTAACTATGGCTACACCTTC
>-|TRBV3-1|12|few|TRBJ1-1
CATSRGNTEAFF
TGTGCCACGTCCAGGGGGAACACTGAAGCTTTCTTT
>-|TRBV6-4|14|-|TRBJ1-6
CASSDSWTDSPLHF
TGTGCCAGCAGTGACTCATGGACAGATTCACCCCTCCACTTT
>-|TRBV10-2|16|-|TRBJ2-2
CASRAEGNANTGELFF
TGCGCCAGCAGGGCGGAGGGGAACGCGAACACCGGGGAGCTGTTTTTT
>TRBD1|TRBV5-4|14|few|TRBJ1-2
CASTNRQGIYGYTF
TGTGCCAGCACCAATAGACAGGGGATTTATGGCTACACCTTC
>-|TRBV7-2|17|many|TRBJ1-6
CASSSEGNRAYNSPLHF
TGTGCCAGCAGCTCCGAAGGGAATAGGGCCTATAATTCACCCCTCCACTTT
>TRBD1|TRBV28|14|many|TRBJ1-4
CASSGQGVGEKLFF
TGTGCCAGCAGCGGACAGGGGGTTGGGGAAAAACTGTTTTTT
>-|TRBV7-9|12|many|TRBJ2-7
CASSRSSYEQYF
TGTGCCAGCAGTAGGAGCTCCTACGAGCAGTACTTC
>TRBD1|TRBV20-1|14|few|TRBJ2-2
CSALGTGNTGELFF
TGCAGTGCCCTAGGGACAGGGAACACCGGGGAGCTGTTTTTT
>TRBD1|TRBV6-2/TRBV6-3|13|many|TRBJ1-5
CASSTTGYQPQHF
TGTGCCAGCTCAACGACAGGGTATCAGCCCCAGCATTTT
>-|TRBV28|16|-|TRBJ2-1
CASSFLGQSSYNEQFF
TGTGCCAGCAGCTTTTTGGGCCAGAGCTCCTACAATGAGCAGTTCTTC
>-|TRBV28|16|-|TRBJ2-1
CASSSYGGLSYNEQFF
TGTGCCAGCAGTTCTTACGGGGGTTTATCCTACAATGAGCAGTTCTTC
>-|TRBV27|14|many|TRBJ1-5
CASSQVNGNQPQHF
TGTGCCAGCAGCCAGGTCAACGGCAATCAGCCCCAGCATTTT
>-|TRBV28|15|few|TRBJ1-5
CASSLAGRRSQPQHF
TGTGCCAGCAGTTTGGCAGGGAGGAGGTCTCAGCCCCAGCATTTT
>TRBD2|TRBV20-1|14|many|TRBJ2-1
CSATGVGGDPGQFF
TGCAGTGCTACGGGAGTCGGGGGGGACCCTGGGCAGTTCTTC